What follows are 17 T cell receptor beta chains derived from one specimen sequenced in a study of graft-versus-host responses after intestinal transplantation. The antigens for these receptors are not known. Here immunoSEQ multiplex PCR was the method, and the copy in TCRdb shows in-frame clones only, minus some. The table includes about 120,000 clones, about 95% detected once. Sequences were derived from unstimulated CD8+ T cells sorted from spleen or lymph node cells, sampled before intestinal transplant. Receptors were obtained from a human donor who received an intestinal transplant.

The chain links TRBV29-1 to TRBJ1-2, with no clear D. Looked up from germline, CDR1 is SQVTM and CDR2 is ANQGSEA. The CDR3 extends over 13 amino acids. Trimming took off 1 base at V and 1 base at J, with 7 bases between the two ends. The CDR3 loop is CSVEGVHNYGYTF. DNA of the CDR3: TGCAGCGTTGAAGGTGTCCATAACTATGGCTACACCTTC.

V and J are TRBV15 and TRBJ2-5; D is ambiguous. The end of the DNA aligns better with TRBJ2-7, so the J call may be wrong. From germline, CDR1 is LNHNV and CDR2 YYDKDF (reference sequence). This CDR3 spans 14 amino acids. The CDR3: CATSRVLAFYEQYF. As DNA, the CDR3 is TGTGCCACCAGCAGAGTGTTGGCTTTTTACGAGCAGTACTTC.

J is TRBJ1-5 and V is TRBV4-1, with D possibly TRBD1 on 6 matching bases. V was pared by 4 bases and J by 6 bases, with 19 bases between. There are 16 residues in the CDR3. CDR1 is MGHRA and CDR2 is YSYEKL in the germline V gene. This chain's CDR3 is CASSRPYREGSQPQHF. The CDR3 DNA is TGCGCCAGCAGCCGCCCTTACAGGGAAGGGAGTCAGCCCCAGCATTTT.

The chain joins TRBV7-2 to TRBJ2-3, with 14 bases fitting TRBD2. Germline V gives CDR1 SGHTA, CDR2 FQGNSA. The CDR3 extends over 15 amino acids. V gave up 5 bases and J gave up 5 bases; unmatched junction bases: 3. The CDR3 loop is CASSAGTSGGDTQYF. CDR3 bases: TGTGCCAGCAGCGCCGGGACTAGCGGGGGAGATACGCAGTATTTT.

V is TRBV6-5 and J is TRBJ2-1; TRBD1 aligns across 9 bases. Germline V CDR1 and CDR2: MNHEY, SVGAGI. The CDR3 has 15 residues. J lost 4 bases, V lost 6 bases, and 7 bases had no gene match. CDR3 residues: CASRTTGGAYNEQFF. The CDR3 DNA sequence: TGTGCCAGCAGGACTACAGGGGGCGCATACAATGAGCAGTTCTTC.

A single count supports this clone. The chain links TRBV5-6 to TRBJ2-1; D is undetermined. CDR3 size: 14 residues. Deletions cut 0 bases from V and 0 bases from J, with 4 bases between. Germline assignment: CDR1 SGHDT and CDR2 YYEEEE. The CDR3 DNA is TGTGCCAGCAGCTTGGGCACCTCCTACAATGAGCAGTTCTTC. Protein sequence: CASSLGTSYNEQFF.

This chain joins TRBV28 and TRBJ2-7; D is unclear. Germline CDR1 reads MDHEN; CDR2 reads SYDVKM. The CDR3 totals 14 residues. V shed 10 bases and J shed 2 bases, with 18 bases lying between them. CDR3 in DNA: TGTGCCACCTCGGACCGCCTTGGAGCCTACGAGCAGTACTTC. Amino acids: CATSDRLGAYEQYF.

In nucleotides, the CDR3 is TGTGCCAGCAGTTTATCCGTGGGACTACCCTACAATGAGCAGTTCTTC. It specifies CASSLSVGLPYNEQFF. This chain links TRBV27 with TRBJ2-1; TRBD2 matches at 7 bases. V shed 0 bases and J 2 bases; nucleotides not matched to a gene: 4. The germline gives CDR1 MNHEY, CDR2 SMNVEV (reference sequence). The CDR3 spans 16 residues.

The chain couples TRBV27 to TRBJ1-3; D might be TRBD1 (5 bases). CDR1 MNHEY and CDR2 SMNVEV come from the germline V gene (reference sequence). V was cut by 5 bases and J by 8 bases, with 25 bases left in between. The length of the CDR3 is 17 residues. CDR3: CASSERIPGGGIDTIYF. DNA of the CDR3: TGTGCCAGCAGTGAAAGGATTCCTGGGGGAGGGATAGACACCATATATTTT.

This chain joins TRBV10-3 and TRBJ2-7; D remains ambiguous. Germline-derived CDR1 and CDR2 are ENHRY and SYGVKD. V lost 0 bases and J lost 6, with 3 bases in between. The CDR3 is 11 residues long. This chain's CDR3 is CAISESGEQYF. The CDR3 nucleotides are TGTGCCATCAGTGAGTCAGGCGAGCAGTACTTC.

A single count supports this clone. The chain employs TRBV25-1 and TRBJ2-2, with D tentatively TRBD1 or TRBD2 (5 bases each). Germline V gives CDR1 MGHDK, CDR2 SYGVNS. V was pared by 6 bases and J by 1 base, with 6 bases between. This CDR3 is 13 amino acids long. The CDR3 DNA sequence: TGTGCCAGCAGGGGGGAGAACACCGGGGAGCTGTTTTTT. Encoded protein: CASRGENTGELFF.

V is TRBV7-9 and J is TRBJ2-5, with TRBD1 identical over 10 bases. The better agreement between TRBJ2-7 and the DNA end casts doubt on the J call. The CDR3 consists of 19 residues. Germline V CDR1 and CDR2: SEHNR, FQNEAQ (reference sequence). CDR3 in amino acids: CASSFLTQLPGQGSYEQYF. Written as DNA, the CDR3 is TGTGCCAGCAGCTTCCTGACCCAATTGCCGGGACAGGGGTCCTACGAGCAGTACTTC.

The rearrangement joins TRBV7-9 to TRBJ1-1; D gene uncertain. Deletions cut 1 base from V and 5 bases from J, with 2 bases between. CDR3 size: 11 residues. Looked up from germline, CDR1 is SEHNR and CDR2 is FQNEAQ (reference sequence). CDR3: CASSLVTEAFF. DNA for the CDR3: TGTGCCAGCAGCTTAGTGACTGAAGCTTTCTTT. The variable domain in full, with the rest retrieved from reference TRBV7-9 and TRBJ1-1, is DTGVSQNPRHKITKRGQNVTFRCDPISEHNRLYWYRQTLGQGPEFLTYFQNEAQLEKSRLLSDRFSAERPKGSFSTLEIQRTEQGDSAMYLCASSLVTEAFFGQGTRLTVV.

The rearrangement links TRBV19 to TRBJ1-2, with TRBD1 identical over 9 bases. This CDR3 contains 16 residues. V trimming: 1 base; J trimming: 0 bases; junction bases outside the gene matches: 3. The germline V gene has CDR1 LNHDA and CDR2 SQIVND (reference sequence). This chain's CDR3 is CASSIVGQGTNYGYTF. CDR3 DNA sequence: TGTGCCAGTAGTATAGTGGGACAGGGAACTAACTATGGCTACACCTTC.

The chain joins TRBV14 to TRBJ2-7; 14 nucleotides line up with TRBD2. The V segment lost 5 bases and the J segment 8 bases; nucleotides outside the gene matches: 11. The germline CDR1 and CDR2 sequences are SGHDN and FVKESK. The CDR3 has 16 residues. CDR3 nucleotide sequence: TGTGCCAGCAGCTTGATGGGACTAGCGGGAGAATATAAGCAGTACTTC. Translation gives CASSLMGLAGEYKQYF.

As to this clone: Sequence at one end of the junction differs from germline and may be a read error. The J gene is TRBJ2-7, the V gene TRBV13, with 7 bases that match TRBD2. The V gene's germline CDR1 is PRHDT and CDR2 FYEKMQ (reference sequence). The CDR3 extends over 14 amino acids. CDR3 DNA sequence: TGTGCCAGCAGCTTCCTAGCGGAATCCTACGGGCAGTACTTC. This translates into CASSFLAESYGQYF.

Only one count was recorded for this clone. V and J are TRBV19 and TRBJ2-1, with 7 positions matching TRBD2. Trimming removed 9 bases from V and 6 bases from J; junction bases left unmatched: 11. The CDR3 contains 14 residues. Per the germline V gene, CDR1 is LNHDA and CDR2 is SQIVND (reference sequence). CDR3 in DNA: TGTGCCAGCACGGGCCGGGGACTAAGCAATGAGCAGTTCTTC. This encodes CASTGRGLSNEQFF. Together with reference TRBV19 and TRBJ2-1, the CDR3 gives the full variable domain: DGGITQSPKYLFRKEGQNVTLSCEQNLNHDAMYWYRQDPGQGLRLIYYSQIVNDFQKGDIAEGYSVSREKKESFPLTVTSAQKNPTAFYLCASTGRGLSNEQFFGPGTRLTVL.